What follows are 29 T cell receptor beta chains derived from one specimen sequenced in a study of cytomegalovirus exposure and HLA in healthy donors. The PCR was carried out with 60 Vbeta primers and 13 Jbeta primers. Profiled with immunoSEQ multiplex PCR; TCRdb holds only in-frame clones, not every one. The data show over 110,000 clones, about 79% seen once. The specimen was PBMCs. All receptors derive from a male donor in good health and CMV-seronegative.

This chain links TRBV19 with TRBJ1-1; D is possibly TRBD1 (5 bases). The CDR3 spans 14 residues. Trimming pared 1 base from V and 6 bases from J, leaving 12 bases between. The germline CDR1 and CDR2 sequences are LNHDA and SQIVND (reference sequence). The CDR3 nucleotides are TGTGCCAGTAGTATAGCCAGCGACAGCCCTGAAGCTTTCTTT. Its translation: CASSIASDSPEAFF.

V and J are TRBV6-5 and TRBJ2-2; D unclear. This CDR3 region has 13 residues. V was clipped by 7 bases and J by 10 bases, with 16 bases between them. Germline assignment: CDR1 MNHEY and CDR2 SVGAGI. The CDR3 here is CASTEAHREELFF. In DNA, the CDR3 is TGTGCCAGCACCGAGGCCCATCGAGAGGAGCTGTTTTTT.

CDR3 loop: CASSLASGANNEQFF. The CDR3 DNA follows: TGTGCCAGCAGTTTGGCTAGCGGGGCGAACAATGAGCAGTTCTTC. This sequence joins TRBV25-1 and TRBJ2-1; 9 nucleotides align to TRBD2. Germline lookup yields CDR1 MGHDK and CDR2 SYGVNS. J lost 5 bases, V lost 5 bases, and 7 bases had no gene match. This CDR3 has 15 amino acids.

A word on this clone: One end of the junction varies from germline; a read error may be responsible. V is TRBV29-1 and J is TRBJ2-4; tentative D call: TRBD1 (6 bases). There are 13 residues in the CDR3. The V gene's germline CDR1 is SQVTM and CDR2 ANQGSEA. CDR3 loop: CSVEDRAKNIQYF. The CDR3 region has the DNA TGCAGCGTCGAAGACAGGGCCAAAAACATTCAGTACTTC.

The CDR3 spells CASRKLGETGELFF. DNA of the CDR3: TGTGCCAGCAGAAAACTTGGGGAGACCGGGGAGCTGTTTTTT. The chain joins TRBV27 to TRBJ2-2, with D perhaps TRBD2 (5 bases). Trimming left V 6 bases short and J 5 bases short, with 13 bases between. Germline V gene sequence: CDR1 MNHEY, CDR2 SMNVEV (reference sequence). This CDR3 has 14 amino acids.

The chain links TRBV5-6 to TRBJ2-7; TRBD2 might be the D (5 bases). Germline V gene data show CDR1 as SGHDT and CDR2 as YYEEEE. This CDR3 region has 15 residues. V lost 1 base and J 2 bases, leaving 13 bases between the germline ends. The CDR3 loop reads CASSLWRVPTYEQYF. The CDR3, as DNA: TGTGCCAGCAGCTTGTGGCGGGTCCCGACCTACGAGCAGTACTTC.

The rearrangement links TRBV15 to TRBJ2-6; no firm D call. V was shortened by 0 bases and J by 2 bases, with 5 bases between the two germline ends. The CDR3 covers 15 residues. Germline V gene sequence: CDR1 LNHNV, CDR2 YYDKDF (reference sequence). In nucleotides, the CDR3 is TGTGCCACCAGCAGAGACCCAGCTGGGGCCAACGTCCTGACTTTC. This gives the protein CATSRDPAGANVLTF.

The chain combines TRBV29-1 with TRBJ2-7; 9 bases map to TRBD1. Trimming cost V 3 bases and J 6 bases; bases outside gene matches: 9. This CDR3 has 14 residues. Per germline, CDR1 SQVTM and CDR2 ANQGSEA. The CDR3 loop is CSVDTGTGTTEQYF. For the CDR3, the DNA is TGCAGCGTTGACACCGGGACAGGGACTACCGAGCAGTACTTC.

As to this clone: The same CDR3 arises from other DNA sequences in this sample as well. The rearrangement links TRBV6-5 to TRBJ2-4; 7 nucleotides align to TRBD1. After removal of 6 bases from V and 4 bases from J, the junction contained 3 bases not matched to a gene. Germline CDR1 and CDR2: MNHEY and SVGAGI. The CDR3 consists of 13 residues. CDR3 amino acids: CASRKTGKNIQYF. The CDR3 DNA follows: TGTGCCAGCAGGAAGACAGGGAAAAACATTCAGTACTTC.

Here the CDR3 reads CASSLPPTGGRYEQYF. In nucleotides, the CDR3 is TGTGCCAGTAGCCTTCCTCCGACAGGGGGTCGCTACGAGCAGTACTTC. The chain is built from TRBV19 and TRBJ2-7; 9 bases line up with TRBD1. Per the germline V gene, CDR1 is LNHDA and CDR2 is SQIVND (reference sequence). The CDR3 extends over 16 amino acids. The V segment lost 6 bases and the J segment 3 bases; nucleotides outside the gene matches: 12.

This clone was observed a single time. This CDR3 is CASSGTGGGTDTQYF. CDR3 DNA: TGTGCCAGCAGCGGGACAGGGGGCGGGACAGATACGCAGTATTTT. This rearrangement joins TRBV27 to TRBJ2-3; 12 bases fit TRBD1. CDR1 and CDR2 from the germline V gene are MNHEY and SMNVEV (reference sequence). The CDR3 has 15 amino acids. The J segment lost 3 bases and the V segment lost 6 bases, leaving 4 bases of the junction unmatched.

The genes are TRBV7-8 and TRBJ2-2, with 7 bases matching TRBD1. Germline CDR1 is SGHVS and CDR2 is FQNEAQ. This CDR3 has 16 amino acids. V lost 2 bases to trimming and J lost 4 bases; unmatched junction nucleotides: 7. CDR3 in amino acids: CASSLWRQGFTGELFF. The CDR3 nucleotides are TGTGCCAGCAGCTTATGGCGACAGGGATTCACCGGGGAGCTGTTTTTT.

V and J are TRBV20-1 and TRBJ2-7, with D maybe TRBD1 (6 bases). CDR3 size: 11 residues. CDR1 is DFQATT and CDR2 is SNEGSKA in the germline V gene (reference sequence). V lost 6 bases to trimming and J lost 10 bases, with 16 bases between them. CDR3 bases: TGCAGTGCCCGCCTTTTGGACAGACAGTACTTC. As protein: CSARLLDRQYF.

This chain joins TRBV6-5 and TRBJ2-2; TRBD1 is a possible D gene (5 bases). Trimming removed 6 bases from V and 4 bases from J, with 15 bases in between. The CDR3 covers 15 residues. CDR1 is MNHEY and CDR2 is SVGAGI in the germline V gene. The CDR3 DNA sequence: TGTGCCAGCAGCGGATATACCAGGGTCACCGGGGAGCTGTTTTTT. Its translation: CASSGYTRVTGELFF.

The V call is TRBV7-2, the J call TRBJ2-1, with TRBD2 matching 11 bases. V lost 5 bases, J lost 8 bases, and 8 bases stayed unmatched. Germline CDR1 is SGHTA and CDR2 is FQGNSA. CDR3 length: 15 residues. CDR3 sequence: CASSPGLAESDEQFF. The CDR3 DNA is TGTGCCAGCAGCCCGGGACTAGCGGAGTCAGATGAGCAGTTCTTC.

The rearrangement links TRBV30 to TRBJ2-1; D is unclear. Germline V lookup: CDR1 GTSNPN, CDR2 SVGIG (reference sequence). V dropped 4 bases and J dropped 1 base, with 5 bases sitting between them. The CDR3 extends over 12 amino acids. The CDR3: CAWTMSYNEQFF. The CDR3 DNA reads as TGTGCCTGGACAATGTCCTACAATGAGCAGTTCTTC. Filled out from reference TRBV30 and TRBJ2-1, the complete variable domain reads SQTIHQWPATLVQPVGSPLSLECTVEGTSNPNLYWYRQAAGRGLQLLFYSVGIGQISSEVPQNLSASRPQDRQFILSSKKLLLSDSGFYLCAWTMSYNEQFFGPGTRLTVL.

With regard to this clone: This may be a read error, as it is one base from a much larger clone. CDR3 in DNA: TGTGCCAGCAGCCTCAGCACAGATACGCAGTATTTT. Residues: CASSLSTDTQYF. The chain has TRBV7-2 and TRBJ2-3; no reliable D call. V lost 5 bases and J lost 0, with 3 bases in between. The CDR3 runs to 12 residues. CDR1 is SGHTA and CDR2 is FQGNSA in the germline V gene.

The chain couples TRBV29-1 to TRBJ2-7; the D gene is possibly TRBD1 (7 bases). Trimming removed 1 base at V and 6 bases at J, with 19 bases between. In germline, CDR1 is SQVTM, CDR2 ANQGSEA. The CDR3 is made up of 15 amino acids. The CDR3 sequence is CSVEGGETGRLEQYF. The CDR3 nucleotides read TGCAGCGTTGAAGGAGGGGAGACAGGGAGGCTCGAGCAGTACTTC.

The V and J genes are TRBV5-1 and TRBJ2-2; D may be TRBD1 (6 bases). The CDR3 totals 16 residues. V lost 4 bases to trimming and J lost 5 bases, with 18 bases between them. The germline V gene encodes CDR1 SGHRS and CDR2 YFSETQ. This CDR3 reads CASSPGQGSSTGELFF. In DNA form, the CDR3 reads TGCGCCAGCAGCCCCGGGCAGGGGTCGTCGACCGGGGAGCTGTTTTTT. The full variable domain, completed using reference TRBV5-1 and TRBJ2-2, is KAGVTQTPRYLIKTRGQQVTLSCSPISGHRSVSWYQQTPGQGLQFLFEYFSETQRNKGNFPGRFSGRQFSNSRSEMNVSTLELGDSALYLCASSPGQGSSTGELFFGEGSRLTVL.

The chain carries TRBV9 and TRBJ2-7, with 9 bases matching TRBD2. This CDR3 contains 17 residues. Looked up from germline, CDR1 is SGDLS and CDR2 is YYNGEE. V shed 4 bases and J 9 bases; nucleotides not matched to a gene: 20. This CDR3 reads CASSLGTSTHLTPMQYF. In DNA form, the CDR3 reads TGTGCCAGCAGCTTGGGGACTAGCACCCATCTGACCCCTATGCAGTACTTC.

This clone was picked up one time. V and J are TRBV27 and TRBJ1-4; a weak D match, TRBD1 (6 bases). Germline CDR1 and CDR2: MNHEY and SMNVEV (reference sequence). The CDR3 contains 14 residues. The V and J ends lost 8 bases and 8 bases respectively, with 18 bases between them. CDR3 protein: CASHATGLEEKLFF. CDR3 DNA sequence: TGTGCCAGCCACGCGACAGGTTTAGAGGAAAAACTGTTTTTT.

This clone came up a few times. This chain links TRBV5-1 with TRBJ1-1, with 9 bases that match TRBD1. Germline loops: CDR1 SGHRS, CDR2 YFSETQ. The CDR3 contains 12 residues. J gave up 11 bases and V 0 bases, and 2 bases lay outside the gene matches. CDR3 protein: CASSLGTGEAFF. The CDR3 nucleotides read TGCGCCAGCAGCTTGGGGACAGGGGAGGCTTTCTTT.

This clone has a handful of counts. The gene calls are TRBV7-9 and TRBJ2-3; D is ambiguous. With 5 bases removed from V and 2 bases from J, the gap between germline ends came to 5 bases. The CDR3 length is 12 residues. Germline loops: CDR1 SEHNR, CDR2 FQNEAQ (reference sequence). The CDR3 region is CASSPITDTQYF. Written as DNA, the CDR3 is TGTGCCAGCAGCCCAATCACAGATACGCAGTATTTT.

This chain links TRBV4-3 with TRBJ1-3; D remains ambiguous. Germline assignment: CDR1 LGHNA and CDR2 YSLEER. V lost 1 base to trimming and J lost 1 base, with 5 bases between them. This CDR3 contains 14 residues. This CDR3 is CASSQGRSGNTIYF. For the CDR3, the DNA is TGCGCCAGCAGCCAAGGGAGATCTGGAAACACCATATATTTT.

The chain recombines TRBV7-3 with TRBJ2-7; D might be TRBD2 (5 bases). Trimming shortened V by 5 bases and J by 0 bases, and 11 bases separated the two germline ends. Germline CDR1 reads SGHTA; CDR2 reads FQGTGA. The CDR3 loop spans 14 amino acids. The DNA for the CDR3 is TGTGCCAGCAGCCCGACGGGGAGCTCCTACGAGCAGTACTTC. Its translation is CASSPTGSSYEQYF.

V gene TRBV4-2 combines with J gene TRBJ2-3; D is possibly TRBD2 (5 bases). CDR1 LGHNA and CDR2 YNFKEQ come from the germline V gene. The CDR3 length is 13 residues. The V and J ends lost 0 bases and 4 bases respectively, with 5 bases between them. The CDR3, as DNA: TGTGCCAGCAGCCAAGACGGGGCAGATACGCAGTATTTT. Residues: CASSQDGADTQYF.

The CDR3 nucleotides are TGCGCCAGCAGCCAAGGAGCGGGAGGGCCGAATGAGCAGTTCTTC. Protein sequence: CASSQGAGGPNEQFF. The chain has TRBV4-3 and TRBJ2-1; 10 bases fit TRBD2. This CDR3 spans 15 amino acids. CDR1 and CDR2 (germline): LGHNA, YSLEER. The trim removed 1 base at V and 7 bases at J, leaving 4 bases unmatched.

The chain carries TRBV15 and TRBJ2-7; D unresolved. The CDR3 is 14 residues long. CDR1 LNHNV and CDR2 YYDKDF come from the germline V gene (reference sequence). Deletions cut 0 bases from V and 0 bases from J, with 6 bases between. The CDR3 DNA follows: TGTGCCACCAGCAGAGACCTTAACTCCTACGAGCAGTACTTC. This gives the protein CATSRDLNSYEQYF.

This chain uses TRBV4-3 with TRBJ2-5; D is undetermined. TRBJ2-7 matches the DNA end more closely, so the J call is doubtful. The germline CDR1 and CDR2 sequences are LGHNA and YSLEER. The CDR3 has 14 amino acids. CDR3 residues: CASSQVSYSYEQYF. The CDR3, as DNA: TGCGCCAGCAGCCAAGTGTCCTACTCCTACGAGCAGTACTTC.